The present T cell receptor beta chain was sequenced within a study of cytomegalovirus exposure and HLA in healthy donors. Study outcomes and limitations: Earlier analysis found most TCR beta V segments productive about 87% or about 30% of the time. The authors later linked a missense DCLRE1C variant to TCR beta V- and J-gene trimming.

60 Vbeta and 13 Jbeta primers were used in PCR. Original handling: About 11 million of the about 80 million unique TCR beta chains counted in a later analysis were shared. The assay was immunoSEQ multiplex PCR, and TCRdb's table has in-frame clones only and misses some. The V and J calls and clone size were taken over from that table, and D and trimming were inferred from the DNA. In the table there are 100,000 or so clones, 12% of which are singletons. A word on this clone: Its antigen is undetermined.

V gave up 2 bases and J gave up 2 bases, with 10 bases separating them. Germline CDR1 and CDR2: MNHEY and SVGAGI. This CDR3 has 14 residues. Those who donated were healthy bone marrow donors. This TCR derives from a man between 35 and 55 years old in good health and CMV-seropositive. The chain employs TRBV6-5 and TRBJ2-7; no reliable D call. Sequencing was done on a sample of PBMCs. The chain's CDR3 is CASSYGQSTYEQYF. In DNA form, the CDR3 reads TGTGCCAGCAGTTACGGGCAAAGCACCTACGAGCAGTACTTC.